A single sample gave rise to the 30 T cell receptor beta chains below, sequenced in a study of blood T cell repertoires in COVID-19. The assay was immunoSEQ multiplex PCR, and TCRdb's table has in-frame clones only and misses some. The table has about 130,000 clones, about nine tenths seen once. Sequenced input: PBMCs or T cells enriched from blood (not recorded which). Receptor source: a man between 50 and 59 years old who had recovered from COVID-19.

V is TRBV6-2 or TRBV6-3 and J is TRBJ2-7; 10 bases are shared with TRBD2. The junction had 5 bases not matched to a gene; V was cut back by 2 bases and J by 4 bases. Germline assignment: CDR1 MNHEY and CDR2 SVGEGT. The CDR3 has 15 residues. CDR3 nucleotides: TGTGCCAGCAGTTACAAGCGGGGGGGCCTGTACGAGCAGTACGTC. This codes for CASSYKRGGLYEQYV.

The V and J genes are TRBV27 and TRBJ2-6, with a weak D call TRBD2 (5 bases). Germline loops: CDR1 MNHEY, CDR2 SMNVEV (reference sequence). The V gene lost 3 bases and the J gene lost 0 bases, with 12 bases spanning the gap. This CDR3 is built from 17 residues. The CDR3 coding sequence is TGTGCCAGCAGTTTCCGGGGTTCTAGCTCTGGGGCCAACGTCCTGACTTTC. Encoded protein: CASSFRGSSSGANVLTF.

This clone came up a few times. This chain uses TRBV7-2 with TRBJ2-3; 7 bases match TRBD2. The CDR3 is 16 residues long. CDR1 is SGHTA and CDR2 is FQGNSA in the germline V gene. V was clipped by 5 bases and J by 0 bases; unmatched bases: 8. The CDR3 nucleotides are TGTGCCAGCAGCCCGCTAGCGGCCCTTAGCACAGATACGCAGTATTTT. Protein product: CASSPLAALSTDTQYF.

The chain employs TRBV7-2 and TRBJ1-5; TRBD1 matches at 8 bases. The CDR3 covers 13 residues. Germline-derived CDR1 and CDR2 are SGHTA and FQGNSA. V trimming: 5 bases; J trimming: 9 bases; junction bases outside the gene matches: 6. CDR3 sequence reads: CASSVQGAPPQHF. CDR3 bases: TGTGCCAGCAGCGTCCAGGGGGCTCCGCCCCAGCATTTT.

The genes are TRBV9 and TRBJ2-3, with 9 bases aligning to TRBD2. The CDR3 is made up of 16 amino acids. With 0 bases clipped from V and 8 bases from J, the junction kept 10 bases outside the gene matches. The germline gives CDR1 SGDLS, CDR2 YYNGEE. The CDR3 DNA reads as TGTGCCAGCAGCGTAGCTGGGGGCGGGGGGGTCGGTACGCAGTATTTT. It translates to CASSVAGGGGVGTQYF.

V gene TRBV19 combines with J gene TRBJ2-7, with TRBD2 as a possible D gene (6 bases). Trimming stripped 5 bases from V and 2 bases from J, with 19 bases between. CDR1 is LNHDA and CDR2 is SQIVND in the germline V gene (reference sequence). The CDR3 has 16 amino acids. The CDR3 protein is CASSPEERVKTYEQYF. In DNA form, the CDR3 reads TGTGCCAGTAGTCCCGAGGAGCGGGTGAAAACCTACGAGCAGTACTTC.

The chain recombines TRBV14 with TRBJ1-6; no clear D. The CDR3 length is 13 residues. The germline gives CDR1 SGHDN, CDR2 FVKESK. Trimming cost V 3 bases and J 11 bases, with 11 bases left between them. The DNA for the CDR3 is TGTGCCAGCAGCCAGGTTCAAACAGCACCCCTCCACTTT. Its translation: CASSQVQTAPLHF.

V is TRBV4-1 and J is TRBJ1-2; D remains ambiguous. The germline CDR1 and CDR2 sequences are MGHRA and YSYEKL. V was cut by 0 bases and J by 2 bases, with 10 bases left in between. The CDR3 is 15 residues long. The CDR3 DNA sequence: TGCGCCAGCAGCCAAGATGCATCCGGGAACTATGGCTACACCTTC. Translated, it gives CASSQDASGNYGYTF.

V is TRBV7-9 and J is TRBJ1-2, with 8 bases matching TRBD1. The CDR3 has 18 residues. Germline V gene data show CDR1 as SEHNR and CDR2 as FQNEAQ (reference sequence). Trimming at V came to 5 bases and at J to 0 bases, leaving 14 bases not matched to a gene. This CDR3 reads CASSLLGAGGGSNYGYTF. The CDR3, as DNA: TGTGCCAGCAGCCTCCTTGGAGCAGGGGGCGGCTCTAACTATGGCTACACCTTC.

This sequence joins TRBV20-1 and TRBJ1-5, with TRBD1 matching 11 bases. Germline V gene sequence: CDR1 DFQATT, CDR2 SNEGSKA (reference sequence). This CDR3 contains 15 residues. V trimming: 3 bases; J trimming: 6 bases; junction bases outside the gene matches: 7. The CDR3 nucleotides read TGCAGTGCTAGTTCCAGGACAGGGGGCGGTCAGCCCCAGCATTTT. Protein: CSASSRTGGGQPQHF.

The chain recombines TRBV28 with TRBJ1-1; 7 bases line up with TRBD1. In germline, CDR1 is MDHEN, CDR2 SYDVKM. The CDR3 contains 12 residues. V was pared by 5 bases and J by 11 bases, with 8 bases of the junction left unmatched. The DNA of the CDR3 is TGTGCCAGCAGTCCCAGGACCAGGGGGGCTTTCTTT. This gives the protein CASSPRTRGAFF.

The chain joins TRBV6-5 to TRBJ1-1; the D gene is possibly TRBD1 (6 bases). The CDR3 covers 13 residues. Per germline, CDR1 MNHEY and CDR2 SVGAGI. Deletions cut 6 bases from V and 11 bases from J, with 19 bases between. This CDR3 is CASRNRVREGAFF. DNA for the CDR3: TGTGCCAGCAGGAACAGGGTTCGGGAGGGGGCTTTCTTT.

Remarks on this clone: Germline is not matched at one junction end, which may reflect a read error. The rearrangement links TRBV12-3 or TRBV12-4 to TRBJ2-7; 7 bases match TRBD2. The CDR3 is 13 amino acids. The CDR3 region is CASSRSGLFSSFF. The CDR3 DNA reads as TGTGCCAGCAGCCGATCGGGACTATTTTCTTCTTTTTTC.

The chain recombines TRBV18 with TRBJ1-2, with D unresolved. V lost 3 bases to trimming and J lost 3 bases, with 11 bases between them. Germline-derived CDR1 and CDR2 are KGHSH and LQKENI. CDR3 size: 14 residues. The CDR3: CASSPTTRDYGYTF. The CDR3 DNA is TGTGCCAGCTCACCGACAACGAGGGACTATGGCTACACCTTC.

The chain is built from TRBV19 and TRBJ1-6; D is possibly TRBD1 (6 bases). The length of the CDR3 is 17 residues. Germline assignment: CDR1 LNHDA and CDR2 SQIVND (reference sequence). The V end was cut by 3 bases, the J end by 5 bases, with 17 bases between. In nucleotides, the CDR3 is TGTGCCAGTAGTATCCTACAGGGCGGTGGTAATAATTCACCCCTCCACTTT. Protein sequence: CASSILQGGGNNSPLHF.

The V gene is TRBV5-1, the J gene TRBJ2-3; the match to TRBD1 covers 10 bases. CDR3 length: 15 amino acids. V was clipped by 0 bases and J by 5 bases; unmatched bases: 3. Per germline, CDR1 SGHRS and CDR2 YFSETQ. DNA for the CDR3: TGCGCCAGCAGCTTGGCCGGGACAGGGGAAGATACGCAGTATTTT. This translates into CASSLAGTGEDTQYF.

This chain uses TRBV27 with TRBJ2-7, with D hard to call. Trimming pared 6 bases from V and 0 bases from J, leaving 12 bases between. Germline CDR1 MNHEY, CDR2 SMNVEV (reference sequence). CDR3 length: 14 residues. Here the CDR3 DNA reads TGTGCCAGCAGACTCCCCGCTATCTCCTACGAGCAGTACGTC. It yields the protein CASRLPAISYEQYV.

The J gene is TRBJ1-2, the V gene TRBV11-1; a possible D gene is TRBD1 (5 bases). Trimming pared 2 bases from V and 2 bases from J, leaving 9 bases between. CDR1 SGHAT and CDR2 FQDESV come from the germline V gene (reference sequence). The CDR3 totals 14 residues. In nucleotides, the CDR3 is TGTGCCAGCAGCTTACGTGCAGGGAACTATGGCTACACCTTC. Its protein is CASSLRAGNYGYTF. The variable domain in full, completed from reference TRBV11-1 and TRBJ1-2, reads EAEVAQSPRYKITEKSQAVAFWCDPISGHATLYWYRQILGQGPELLVQFQDESVVDDSQLPKDRFSAERLKGVDSTLKIQPAELGDSAMYLCASSLRAGNYGYTFGSGTRLTVV.

The chain couples TRBV28 to TRBJ1-4, with TRBD1 identical over 9 bases. The V and J ends lost 3 bases and 5 bases, in that order; junction bases with no gene match: 4. This CDR3 comprises 15 residues. The V gene's germline CDR1 is MDHEN and CDR2 SYDVKM. The CDR3 DNA reads as TGTGCCAGCAGTTTGGACAGGGGTCTAAATGAAAAACTGTTTTTT. Translation: CASSLDRGLNEKLFF.

The chain is built from TRBV3-1 (or the pseudogene TRBV3-2) and TRBJ2-2; TRBD2 agrees at 10 bases. In germline, CDR1 is LGHDT, CDR2 YNNKEL (reference sequence). The CDR3 runs 18 residues. The V gene end was trimmed by 2 bases and the J gene end by 5 bases; junction bases not matched to a gene: 11. CDR3 in amino acids: CASSQYKVAGGWTGELFF. In DNA form, the CDR3 reads TGTGCCAGCAGCCAATATAAGGTAGCGGGAGGATGGACCGGGGAGCTGTTTTTT.

The chain joins TRBV6-9 to TRBJ1-1; no clear D. Germline V CDR1 and CDR2: MNHGY, SVAAGI. The CDR3 has 11 residues. Trimming shortened V by 4 bases and J by 9 bases, and 9 bases separated the two germline ends. The CDR3 sequence: CASSSSTQAFF. CDR3 DNA: TGTGCCAGCAGTTCAAGCACCCAAGCTTTCTTT.

The chain recombines TRBV11-1 with TRBJ1-1; TRBD1 might be the D (6 bases). CDR1 and CDR2 from the germline V gene are SGHAT and FQDESV (reference sequence). The CDR3 extends over 14 amino acids. The V and J ends lost 5 bases and 10 bases respectively, with 20 bases between them. This CDR3 reads CASSANEQGRRAFF. For the CDR3, the DNA is TGTGCCAGCAGCGCCAACGAACAGGGACGCCGAGCTTTCTTT.

The rearrangement joins TRBV2 to TRBJ2-2, with TRBD1 identical over 7 bases. The CDR3 covers 13 residues. J was trimmed by 13 bases and V by 2 bases; bases with no gene match: 7. Germline V gene lookup returns CDR1 SNHLY and CDR2 FYNNEI. The CDR3 region is CASSERGQYGLFF. CDR3 in DNA: TGTGCCAGCAGTGAAAGGGGACAGTATGGGCTGTTTTTT.

The rearrangement joins TRBV15 to TRBJ2-2; 12 bases agree with TRBD2. The CDR3 runs to 14 residues. The germline V gene has CDR1 LNHNV and CDR2 YYDKDF (reference sequence). V shed 7 bases and J 7 bases; nucleotides not matched to a gene: 4. CDR3 sequence (DNA): TGTGCCACCATCCCGGGACTAGCGGGCGGGGAGCTGTTTTTT. As protein: CATIPGLAGGELFF.

This chain links TRBV5-1 with TRBJ1-2; TRBD1 matches 8 bases. CDR1 SGHRS and CDR2 YFSETQ come from the germline V gene. J gave up 4 bases and V 4 bases, and 6 bases lay outside the gene matches. There are 14 residues in the CDR3. This CDR3 is CASSPWTGSYGYTF. The CDR3 bases are TGCGCCAGCAGCCCCTGGACAGGGTCCTATGGCTACACCTTC. The full variable domain, its missing parts supplied by reference TRBV5-1 and TRBJ1-2, is KAGVTQTPRYLIKTRGQQVTLSCSPISGHRSVSWYQQTPGQGLQFLFEYFSETQRNKGNFPGRFSGRQFSNSRSEMNVSTLELGDSALYLCASSPWTGSYGYTFGSGTRLTVV.

The genes are TRBV30 and TRBJ2-5; a possible D gene is TRBD2 (6 bases). V lost 0 bases and J 4 bases, leaving 9 bases between the germline ends. The germline V gene has CDR1 GTSNPN and CDR2 SVGIG (reference sequence). This CDR3 spans 13 amino acids. The CDR3 is CAWSVGGLETQYF. CDR3 coding DNA: TGTGCCTGGAGTGTTGGAGGGTTAGAGACCCAGTACTTC.

The chain has TRBV7-2 and TRBJ2-3; weak D call: TRBD2 (7 bases). V lost 5 bases, J lost 3 bases, and 18 bases lay in between. This CDR3 region has 16 residues. Germline loops: CDR1 SGHTA, CDR2 FQGNSA. The CDR3 is CASSRFGGGGTDTQYF. CDR3 DNA sequence: TGTGCCAGCAGCCGTTTTGGGGGAGGGGGGACAGATACGCAGTATTTT.

This clone was found a few times. The rearrangement joins TRBV7-2 to TRBJ2-2; maybe TRBD1 (6 bases). The CDR3 is 15 residues long. V was shortened by 4 bases and J by 7 bases, with 16 bases between the two germline ends. Per the germline V gene, CDR1 is SGHTA and CDR2 is FQGNSA. The CDR3 region is CASSYTRTVYGELFF. CDR3 nucleotides: TGTGCCAGCAGCTACACTAGGACAGTCTACGGGGAGCTGTTTTTT.

The chain employs TRBV19 and TRBJ1-1; 10 bases match TRBD1. The CDR3 is made up of 14 amino acids. Germline V gene sequence: CDR1 LNHDA, CDR2 SQIVND (reference sequence). V trimming: 5 bases; J trimming: 7 bases; junction bases outside the gene matches: 7. CDR3 sequence (DNA): TGTGCCAGTAGTCCAGGGACAGGGGATAATGAAGCTTTCTTT. Translation gives CASSPGTGDNEAFF.

CDR3 DNA: TGTGCCAGCAGCTTAGACAGGGTGAAGACCCAGTACTTC. Translation gives CASSLDRVKTQYF. The chain links TRBV11-2 to TRBJ2-5, with a tentative D call TRBD1 (5 bases). CDR1 is SGHAT and CDR2 is FQNNGV in the germline V gene. The germline V and J ends were trimmed by 0 bases and 6 bases, with 8 bases remaining between them. There are 13 residues in the CDR3.